The text below deals with one T cell receptor beta chain. The data were produced by immunoSEQ multiplex PCR, yet TCRdb's version contains in-frame clones alone and is incomplete. Counted here are about 75,000 clones, approximately 96% occurring once; the ten biggest clones make up almost 0.3%. The V gene's germline CDR1 is SNHLY and CDR2 FYNNEI. This CDR3 is built from 15 residues. Trimming pared 2 bases from V and 1 base from J, leaving 11 bases between. The sample comes from a study of technical replicates of blood from several donors. Material: T cells isolated from PBMCs. This clonotype originated in a human donor in good health. This rearrangement joins TRBV2 to TRBJ2-5; unclear D gene. Written as DNA, the CDR3 is TGTGCCAGCAGTGAATTACAACCGCCCCAAGAGACCCAGTACTTC. Encoded protein: CASSELQPPQETQYF.